The next 15 T cell receptor beta chains were all read from a single sample in a study of cytomegalovirus exposure and HLA in healthy donors. The PCR had 60 Vbeta and 13 Jbeta primers. Libraries were prepared by immunoSEQ multiplex PCR; TCRdb keeps only in-frame clonotypes and omits some of them. This sample yields 200,000 to 250,000 clones, of which around nine tenths are seen a single time; roughly 0.99% belongs to the top ten. Specimen: PBMCs. Receptors were obtained from a woman between 18 and 29 years old in good health and CMV-seronegative.

In its sample, this clone is medium-sized. The rearrangement links TRBV5-6 to TRBJ2-3, with 7 nucleotides matching TRBD1. V dropped 0 bases and J dropped 4; count of bases not matched to a gene: 14. This CDR3 spans 18 amino acids. Germline V gene data show CDR1 as SGHDT and CDR2 as YYEEEE. CDR3 sequence (DNA): TGTGCCAGCAGCTTGGAAGGGACAGTGAGTTGGGAGTCAGATACGCAGTATTTT. It specifies CASSLEGTVSWESDTQYF. Supplemented by reference TRBV5-6 and TRBJ2-3, the full variable domain reads DAGVTQSPTHLIKTRGQQVTLRCSPKSGHDTVSWYQQALGQGPQFIFQYYEEEERQRGNFPDRFSGHQFPNYSSELNVNALLLGDSALYLCASSLEGTVSWESDTQYFGPGTRLTVL.

For this clone: At one end, the junction sequence differs from germline, possibly due to a read error. The V and J genes are TRBV6-6 and TRBJ1-6; weak D call: TRBD1 (5 bases). Germline values: CDR1 MNHNY, CDR2 SVGAGI (reference sequence). The CDR3 has 15 residues. The chain's CDR3 is CARSYSGTTNSPLHF. The CDR3 bases are TGTGCCCGCAGTTACTCTGGGACTACCAATTCACCCCTCCACTTT.

The genes are TRBV9 and TRBJ2-1; 9 bases align to TRBD1. CDR1 is SGDLS and CDR2 is YYNGEE in the germline V gene. The CDR3 contains 16 residues. V was clipped by 3 bases and J by 10 bases; unmatched bases: 14. The DNA for the CDR3 is TGTGCCAGCAGCGGATTACCGGGACAGGGAATTCAGGAGCAGTTCTTC. Residues: CASSGLPGQGIQEQFF. Using reference TRBV9 and TRBJ2-1 for the parts outside the CDR3, the full variable domain is DSGVTQTPKHLITATGQRVTLRCSPRSGDLSVYWYQQSLDQGLQFLIQYYNGEERAKGNILERFSAQQFPDLHSELNLSSLELGDSALYFCASSGLPGQGIQEQFFGPGTRLTVL.

This clone turned up a few times. V gene TRBV13 combines with J gene TRBJ2-5; possible D gene TRBD2, 6 bases. Trimming cost V 6 bases and J 11 bases, with 19 bases left between them. Germline V CDR1 and CDR2: PRHDT, FYEKMQ (reference sequence). The CDR3 extends over 13 amino acids. The CDR3 DNA is TGTGCCAGCAGTCAGACGGGGAGGAAGGAGCAGTACTTC. It is translated as CASSQTGRKEQYF.

The chain employs TRBV7-3 and TRBJ2-1; D remains ambiguous. The CDR3 extends over 15 amino acids. From germline, CDR1 is SGHTA and CDR2 FQGTGA. Trimming stripped 4 bases from V and 2 bases from J, with 12 bases between. The CDR3 DNA sequence: TGTGCCAGCAGCTCGACTCGAAGAGCCTACAATGAGCAGTTCTTC. This codes for CASSSTRRAYNEQFF.

This clone was counted between two and nine times. V and J are TRBV7-2 and TRBJ2-3, with TRBD2 as a possible D gene (7 bases). Per germline, CDR1 SGHTA and CDR2 FQGNSA. The CDR3 sequence is 16 residues long. V was clipped by 5 bases and J by 4 bases, with 19 bases between them. The CDR3 region has the DNA TGTGCCAGCAGCCAAGAGGGAGGGGGGATACCAGATACGCAGTATTTT. This encodes CASSQEGGGIPDTQYF.

The chain has TRBV5-1 and TRBJ1-1; D unclear. CDR3 length: 11 residues. Per the germline V gene, CDR1 is SGHRS and CDR2 is YFSETQ. Trimming stripped 8 bases from V and 5 bases from J, with 10 bases between. This chain's CDR3 is CASFRGTEAFF. The CDR3 DNA is TGCGCCAGTTTCAGAGGAACTGAAGCTTTCTTT.

V gene TRBV4-3 combines with J gene TRBJ2-7; 9 bases agree with TRBD2. Looked up from germline, CDR1 is LGHNA and CDR2 is YSLEER. V shed 0 bases, J shed 1 base, and the junction held 1 base outside the gene matches. This CDR3 has 15 amino acids. CDR3 DNA: TGCGCCAGCAGCCAAGATACTAGCGGGTCCTACGAGCAGTACTTC. This encodes CASSQDTSGSYEQYF.

The chain recombines TRBV6-5 with TRBJ2-1; 7 nucleotides match TRBD1. The CDR3 is 16 residues long. J lost 3 bases, V lost 1 base, and 6 bases had no gene match. In germline, CDR1 is MNHEY, CDR2 SVGAGI. The DNA of the CDR3 is TGTGCCAGCAGTTACTTACAGGGGTTAATCTACAATGAGCAGTTCTTC. It is translated as CASSYLQGLIYNEQFF.

The CDR3 protein is CASSPGQGRGYTF. DNA of the CDR3: TGTGCCAGCAGCCCCGGACAGGGTAGGGGCTACACCTTC. The V and J genes are TRBV7-2 and TRBJ1-2; 8 bases agree with TRBD1. V gave up 5 bases and J gave up 8 bases; unmatched junction bases: 7. Germline values: CDR1 SGHTA, CDR2 FQGNSA. The CDR3 covers 13 residues.

V gene TRBV7-9 combines with J gene TRBJ2-3; tentatively, D is TRBD1 (6 bases). CDR1 SEHNR and CDR2 FQNEAQ come from the germline V gene (reference sequence). CDR3 length: 16 residues. V lost 6 bases and J 2 bases, leaving 18 bases between the germline ends. CDR3 coding DNA: TGTGCCAGCAGAGCTTACCCCCAGGGGCCCACAGATACGCAGTATTTT. Translating gives CASRAYPQGPTDTQYF.

This clone has only a few counts. The chain joins TRBV7-2 to TRBJ1-4, with TRBD1 matching over 8 bases. The CDR3 sequence is 14 residues long. The germline gives CDR1 SGHTA, CDR2 FQGNSA. V was clipped by 5 bases and J by 6 bases; unmatched bases: 5. The CDR3 region has the DNA TGTGCCAGCAGCATCAACAGGGGGGATGAAAAACTGTTTTTT. Residues: CASSINRGDEKLFF.

V gene TRBV6-5 combines with J gene TRBJ1-2; 9 bases are shared with TRBD1. CDR1 and CDR2 (germline): MNHEY, SVGAGI. CDR3 length: 15 amino acids. With 5 bases clipped from V and 6 bases from J, the junction kept 10 bases outside the gene matches. The CDR3 loop is CASSRRTGAMNGYTF. In DNA, the CDR3 is TGTGCCAGCAGTCGAAGGACAGGGGCGATGAATGGCTACACCTTC.

There are a few counts of this clone. CDR3 sequence: CASSLWTGVNTEAFF. The DNA of the CDR3 is TGTGCCAGCAGCTTATGGACAGGGGTGAACACTGAAGCTTTCTTT. The V call is TRBV7-2, the J call TRBJ1-1, with TRBD1 identical over 9 bases. Germline CDR1 SGHTA, CDR2 FQGNSA. Trimming at V came to 2 bases and at J to 0 bases, leaving 1 base not matched to a gene. The CDR3 is made up of 15 amino acids.

The V call is TRBV9, the J call TRBJ2-2; possible D gene TRBD2, 5 bases. Germline CDR1 reads SGDLS; CDR2 reads YYNGEE. This CDR3 is built from 15 residues. The V end was cut by 0 bases, the J end by 4 bases, with 10 bases between. Written as DNA, the CDR3 is TGTGCCAGCAGCGTAGTAGGGAGTTCCACCGGGGAGCTGTTTTTT. Translated: CASSVVGSSTGELFF.